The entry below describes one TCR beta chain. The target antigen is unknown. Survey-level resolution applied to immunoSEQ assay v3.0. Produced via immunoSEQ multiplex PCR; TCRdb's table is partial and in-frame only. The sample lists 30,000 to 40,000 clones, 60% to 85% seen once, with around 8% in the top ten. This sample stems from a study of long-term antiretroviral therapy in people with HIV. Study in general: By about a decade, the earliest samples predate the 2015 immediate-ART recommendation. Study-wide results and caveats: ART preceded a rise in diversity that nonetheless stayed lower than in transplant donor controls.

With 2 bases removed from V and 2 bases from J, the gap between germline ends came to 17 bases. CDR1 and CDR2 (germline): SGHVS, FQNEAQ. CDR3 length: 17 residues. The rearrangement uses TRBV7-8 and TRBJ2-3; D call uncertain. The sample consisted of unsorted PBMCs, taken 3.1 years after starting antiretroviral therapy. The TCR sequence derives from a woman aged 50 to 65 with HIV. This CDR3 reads CASSLSQSSPSTDTQYF. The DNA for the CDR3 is TGTGCCAGCAGCTTAAGTCAATCCTCGCCGTCCACAGATACGCAGTATTTT. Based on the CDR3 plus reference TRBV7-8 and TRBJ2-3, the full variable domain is GAGVSQSPRYKVAKRGQDVALRCDPISGHVSLFWYQQALGQGPEFLTYFQNEAQLDKSGLPSDRFFAERPEGSVSTLKIQRTQQEDSAVYLCASSLSQSSPSTDTQYFGPGTRLTVL.